This TCR beta chain was found in a study of OX40 agonist ivuxolimab in advanced cancers. Germline lookup yields CDR1 MGHDK and CDR2 SYGVNS. The CDR3 extends over 13 amino acids. J was trimmed by 8 bases and V by 7 bases; bases with no gene match: 5. Assay: immunoSEQ multiplex PCR; the TCRdb copy retains only in-frame clones and omits some. The sample lists 55,000 to 80,000 clones, around nine tenths occurring once. This clone was counted only a few times. Here the sequenced sample was CD4+ or CD8+ T cells sorted from blood, taken in a trial of the OX40 agonist ivuxolimab. This sequence joins TRBV25-1 and TRBJ1-4; TRBD1 aligns across 9 bases. This TCR was recovered from an adult with an advanced solid tumor such as melanoma, head and neck, liver or kidney cancer. The DNA of the CDR3 is TGTGCCAGCACCAGGACAGGGGAAGAAAAACTGTTTTTT. This sequence encodes CASTRTGEEKLFF.